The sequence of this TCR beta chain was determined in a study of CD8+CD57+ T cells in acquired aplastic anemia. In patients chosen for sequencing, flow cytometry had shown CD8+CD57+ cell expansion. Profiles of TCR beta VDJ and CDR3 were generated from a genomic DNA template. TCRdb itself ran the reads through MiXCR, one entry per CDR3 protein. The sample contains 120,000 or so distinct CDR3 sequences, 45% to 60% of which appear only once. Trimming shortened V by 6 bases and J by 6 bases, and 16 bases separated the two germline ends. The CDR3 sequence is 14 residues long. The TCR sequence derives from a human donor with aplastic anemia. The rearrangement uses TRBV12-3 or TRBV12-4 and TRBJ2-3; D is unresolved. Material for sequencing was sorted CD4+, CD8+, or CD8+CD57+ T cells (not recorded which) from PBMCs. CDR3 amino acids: CASRVGLSADTQYF. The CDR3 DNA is TGTGCCAGCAGGGTGGGGTTATCCGCGGATACGCAGTATTTT.